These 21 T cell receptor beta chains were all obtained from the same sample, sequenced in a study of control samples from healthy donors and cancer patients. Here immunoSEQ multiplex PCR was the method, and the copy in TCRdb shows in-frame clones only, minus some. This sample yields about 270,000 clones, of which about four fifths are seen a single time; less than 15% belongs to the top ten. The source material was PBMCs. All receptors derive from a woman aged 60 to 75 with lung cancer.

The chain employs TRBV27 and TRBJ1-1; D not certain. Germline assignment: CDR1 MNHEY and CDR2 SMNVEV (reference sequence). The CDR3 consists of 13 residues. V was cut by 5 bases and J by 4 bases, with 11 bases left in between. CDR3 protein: CASSHRGGTEAFF. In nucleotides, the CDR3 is TGTGCCAGCAGTCACCGGGGAGGCACTGAAGCTTTCTTT.

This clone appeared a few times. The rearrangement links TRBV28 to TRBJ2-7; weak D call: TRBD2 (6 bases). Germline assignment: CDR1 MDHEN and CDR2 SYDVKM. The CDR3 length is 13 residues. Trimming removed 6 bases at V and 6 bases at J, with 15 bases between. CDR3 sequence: CASRGAAGSEQYF. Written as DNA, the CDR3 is TGTGCCAGCAGGGGCGCAGCGGGCTCCGAGCAGTACTTC.

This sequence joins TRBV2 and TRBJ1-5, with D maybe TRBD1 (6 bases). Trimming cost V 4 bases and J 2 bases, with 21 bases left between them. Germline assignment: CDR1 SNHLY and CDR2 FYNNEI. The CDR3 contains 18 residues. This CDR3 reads CASSGGHVFYGGNQPQHF. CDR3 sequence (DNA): TGTGCCAGCAGTGGGGGACATGTCTTTTATGGAGGCAATCAGCCCCAGCATTTT.

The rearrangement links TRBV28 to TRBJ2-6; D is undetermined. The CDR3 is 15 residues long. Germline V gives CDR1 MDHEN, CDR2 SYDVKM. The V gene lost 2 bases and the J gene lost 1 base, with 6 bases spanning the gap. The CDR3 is CASSLIMSGANVLTF. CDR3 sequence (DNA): TGTGCCAGCAGTTTAATTATGTCTGGGGCCAACGTCCTGACTTTC. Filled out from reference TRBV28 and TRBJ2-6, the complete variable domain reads DVKVTQSSRYLVKRTGEKVFLECVQDMDHENMFWYRQDPGLGLRLIYFSYDVKMKEKGDIPEGYSVSREKKERFSLILESASTNQTSMYLCASSLIMSGANVLTFGAGSRLTVL.

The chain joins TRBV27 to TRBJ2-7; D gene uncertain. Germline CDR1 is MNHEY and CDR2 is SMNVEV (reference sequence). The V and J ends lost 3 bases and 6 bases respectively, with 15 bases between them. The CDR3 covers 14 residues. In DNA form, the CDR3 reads TGTGCCAGCAGTTTGTGGGTAACGGATACCGAGCAGTACTTC. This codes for CASSLWVTDTEQYF.

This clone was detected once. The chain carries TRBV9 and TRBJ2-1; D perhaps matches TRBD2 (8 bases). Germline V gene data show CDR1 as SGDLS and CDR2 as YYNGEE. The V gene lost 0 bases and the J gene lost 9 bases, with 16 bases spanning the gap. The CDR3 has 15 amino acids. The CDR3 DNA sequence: TGTGCCAGCAGCGTAGCGGGGCGGGGGGACAGTGAGCAGTTCTTC. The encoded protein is CASSVAGRGDSEQFF.

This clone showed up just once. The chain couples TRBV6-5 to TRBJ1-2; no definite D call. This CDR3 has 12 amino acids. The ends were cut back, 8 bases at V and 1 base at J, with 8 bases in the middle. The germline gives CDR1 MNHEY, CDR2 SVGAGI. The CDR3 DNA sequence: TGTGCCAGCGGTAGCAGTAACTATGGCTACACCTTC. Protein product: CASGSSNYGYTF.

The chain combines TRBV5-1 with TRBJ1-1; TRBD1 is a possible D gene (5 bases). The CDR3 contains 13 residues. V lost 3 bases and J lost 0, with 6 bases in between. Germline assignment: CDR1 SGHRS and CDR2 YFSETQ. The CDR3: CASSSGVNTEAFF. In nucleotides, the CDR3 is TGCGCCAGCAGCTCGGGGGTGAACACTGAAGCTTTCTTT.

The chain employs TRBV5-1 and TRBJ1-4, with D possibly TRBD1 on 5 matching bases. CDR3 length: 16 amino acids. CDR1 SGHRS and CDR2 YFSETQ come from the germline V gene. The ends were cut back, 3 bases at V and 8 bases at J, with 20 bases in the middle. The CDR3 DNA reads TGCGCCAGCAGCTCGCAAGGGGACGGTCGGGGGGAAAAACTGTTTTTT. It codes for CASSSQGDGRGEKLFF.

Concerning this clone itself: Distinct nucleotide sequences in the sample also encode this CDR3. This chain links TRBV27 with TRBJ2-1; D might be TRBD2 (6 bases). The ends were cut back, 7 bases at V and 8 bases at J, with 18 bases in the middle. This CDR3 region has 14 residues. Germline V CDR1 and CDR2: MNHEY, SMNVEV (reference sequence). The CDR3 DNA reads TGTGCCAGCAAGTCCCTAGCGAAATTATATGAGCAGTTCTTC. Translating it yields CASKSLAKLYEQFF.

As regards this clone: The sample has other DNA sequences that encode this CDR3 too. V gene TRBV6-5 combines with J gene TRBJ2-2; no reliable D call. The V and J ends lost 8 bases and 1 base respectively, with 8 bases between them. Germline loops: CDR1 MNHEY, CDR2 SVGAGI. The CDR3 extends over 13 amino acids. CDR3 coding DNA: TGTGCCAGCCGGAAAGGGAACACCGGGGAGCTGTTTTTT. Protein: CASRKGNTGELFF.

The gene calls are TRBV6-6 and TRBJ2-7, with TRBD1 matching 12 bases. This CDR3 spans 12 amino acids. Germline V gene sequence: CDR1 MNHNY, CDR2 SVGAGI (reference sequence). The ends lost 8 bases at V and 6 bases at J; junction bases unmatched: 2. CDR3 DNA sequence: TGTGCCAGCCGGGACAGGGGGCCCGAGCAGTACTTC. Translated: CASRDRGPEQYF.

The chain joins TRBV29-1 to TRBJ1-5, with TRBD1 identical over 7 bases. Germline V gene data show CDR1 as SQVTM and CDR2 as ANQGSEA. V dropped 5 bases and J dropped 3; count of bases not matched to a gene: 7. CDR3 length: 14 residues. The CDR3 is CSVLEGTVNQPQHF. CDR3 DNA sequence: TGCAGCGTTTTAGAGGGGACAGTCAATCAGCCCCAGCATTTT.

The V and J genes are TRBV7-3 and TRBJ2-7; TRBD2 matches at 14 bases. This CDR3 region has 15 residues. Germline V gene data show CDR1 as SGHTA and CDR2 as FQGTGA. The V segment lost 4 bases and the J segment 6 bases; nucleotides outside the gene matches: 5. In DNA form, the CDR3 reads TGTGCCAGCAGCTCGGACGGACTAGCGGGAGGCGAGCAGTACTTC. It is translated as CASSSDGLAGGEQYF.

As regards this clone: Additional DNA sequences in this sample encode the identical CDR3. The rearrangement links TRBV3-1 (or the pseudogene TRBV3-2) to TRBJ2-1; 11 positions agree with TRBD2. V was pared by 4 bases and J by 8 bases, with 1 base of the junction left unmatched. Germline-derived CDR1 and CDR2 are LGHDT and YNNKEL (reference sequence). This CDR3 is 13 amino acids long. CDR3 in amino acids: CASSLSGGDEQFF. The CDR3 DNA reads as TGTGCCAGCAGCCTTAGCGGGGGGGATGAGCAGTTCTTC.

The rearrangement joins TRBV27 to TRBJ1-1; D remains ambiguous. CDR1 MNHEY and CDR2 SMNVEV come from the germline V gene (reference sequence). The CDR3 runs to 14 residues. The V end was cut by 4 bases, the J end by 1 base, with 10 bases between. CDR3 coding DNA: TGTGCCAGCAGTTCGGCCGCACGGAACACTGAAGCTTTCTTT. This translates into CASSSAARNTEAFF.

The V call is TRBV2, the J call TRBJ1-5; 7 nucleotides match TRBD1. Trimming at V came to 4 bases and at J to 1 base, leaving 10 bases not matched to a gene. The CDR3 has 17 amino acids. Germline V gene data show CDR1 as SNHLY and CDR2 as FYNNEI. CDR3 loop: CASSVGLGGGSNQPQHF. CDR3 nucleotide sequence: TGTGCCAGCAGTGTCGGATTAGGAGGGGGCAGCAATCAGCCCCAGCATTTT.

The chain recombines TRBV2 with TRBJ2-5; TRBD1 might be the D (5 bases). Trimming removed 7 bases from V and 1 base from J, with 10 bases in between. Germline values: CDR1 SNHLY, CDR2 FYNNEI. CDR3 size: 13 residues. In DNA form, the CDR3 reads TGTGCCAGCAAAGGGGATACCCAAGAGACCCAGTACTTC. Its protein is CASKGDTQETQYF.

CDR3 nucleotides: TGTGCCAGCTCACCTCTAGTTAGCGGGAGCTCCTACAATGAGCAGTTCTTC. Translated: CASSPLVSGSSYNEQFF. This chain joins TRBV18 and TRBJ2-1; 9 bases line up with TRBD2. Germline V lookup: CDR1 KGHSH, CDR2 LQKENI. The CDR3 consists of 17 residues. V shed 3 bases, J shed 0 bases, and the junction held 6 bases outside the gene matches.

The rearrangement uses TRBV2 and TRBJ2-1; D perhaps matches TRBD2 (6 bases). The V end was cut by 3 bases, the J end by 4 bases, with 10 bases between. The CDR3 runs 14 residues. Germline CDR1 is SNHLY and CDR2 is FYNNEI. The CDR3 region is CASSEEGRYNEQFF. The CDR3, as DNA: TGTGCCAGCAGTGAGGAGGGCCGTTACAATGAGCAGTTCTTC. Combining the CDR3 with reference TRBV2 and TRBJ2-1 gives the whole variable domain EPEVTQTPSHQVTQMGQEVILRCVPISNHLYFYWYRQILGQKVEFLVSFYNNEISEKSEIFDDQFSVERPDGSNFTLKIRSTKLEDSAMYFCASSEEGRYNEQFFGPGTRLTVL.

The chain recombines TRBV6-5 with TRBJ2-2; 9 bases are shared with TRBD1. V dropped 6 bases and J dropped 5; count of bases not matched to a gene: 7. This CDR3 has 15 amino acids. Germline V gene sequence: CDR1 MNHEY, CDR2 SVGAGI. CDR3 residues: CASRVDRGRTGELFF. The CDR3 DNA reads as TGTGCCAGCAGAGTAGACAGGGGGAGAACCGGGGAGCTGTTTTTT.